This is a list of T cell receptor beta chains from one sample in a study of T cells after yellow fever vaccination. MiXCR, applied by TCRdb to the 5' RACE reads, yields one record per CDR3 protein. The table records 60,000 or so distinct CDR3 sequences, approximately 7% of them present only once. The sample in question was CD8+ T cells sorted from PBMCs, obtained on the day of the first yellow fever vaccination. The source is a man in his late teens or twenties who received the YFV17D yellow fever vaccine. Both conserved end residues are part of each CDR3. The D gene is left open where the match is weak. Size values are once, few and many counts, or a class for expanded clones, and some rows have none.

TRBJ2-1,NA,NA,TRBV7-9,CASSLVPRANEQFF,TGTGCCAGCAGCTTAGTTCCCCGAGCGAATGAGCAGTTCTTC
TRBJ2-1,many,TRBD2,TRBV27,CASSLSTSRYNEQFF,TGTGCCAGCAGTTTATCGACTAGCAGATACAATGAGCAGTTCTTC
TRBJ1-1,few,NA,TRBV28,CASSSTGTYTEAFF,TGTGCCAGCAGTTCGACGGGGACCTACACTGAAGCTTTCTTT
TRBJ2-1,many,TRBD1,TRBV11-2,CASSLLGGQGMLVGYNEQFF,TGTGCCAGCAGCCTATTAGGGGGACAGGGGATGTTGGTTGGGTACAATGAGCAGTTCTTC
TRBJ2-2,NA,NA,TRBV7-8,CASSYGTGELFF,TGTGCCAGCAGTTATGGTACCGGGGAGCTGTTTTTT
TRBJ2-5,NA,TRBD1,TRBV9,CASSSRTGESGETQYF,TGTGCCAGCAGTTCACGGACAGGGGAAAGTGGGGAGACCCAGTACTTC
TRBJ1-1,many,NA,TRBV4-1,CASSGEQFERAFF,TGCGCCAGCAGCGGCGAACAGTTCGAAAGAGCTTTCTTT
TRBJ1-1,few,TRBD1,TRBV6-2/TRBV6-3,CASSPPGGNTEAFF,TGTGCCAGCAGTCCCCCAGGGGGCAACACTGAAGCTTTCTTT
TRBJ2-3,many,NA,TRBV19,CASRPLVRGTDTQYF,TGTGCCAGTCGACCACTAGTTCGTGGGACAGATACGCAGTATTTT
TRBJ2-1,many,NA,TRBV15,CATSSSPNNEQFF,TGTGCCACCAGCAGTTCTCCTAATAATGAGCAGTTCTTC
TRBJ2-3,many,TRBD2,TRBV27,CASSPLAGGRTQYF,TGTGCCAGCAGTCCCTTAGCGGGGGGGCGTACGCAGTATTTT
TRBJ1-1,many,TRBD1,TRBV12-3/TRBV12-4,CASSFSETGGDEAFF,TGTGCCAGCAGTTTTTCGGAGACAGGGGGCGATGAAGCTTTCTTT
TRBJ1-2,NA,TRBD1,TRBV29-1,CSVSTGTGKAYGYTF,TGCAGCGTTTCCACCGGGACAGGGAAGGCCTATGGCTACACCTTC
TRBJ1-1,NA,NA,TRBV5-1,CASSLAVSGGIDEAFF,TGCGCCAGCAGCTTGGCCGTGTCTGGGGGTATTGATGAAGCTTTCTTT